The 13 T cell receptor beta chains below were found in one sample sequenced in a study of T cell responses to AZD1222 COVID-19 vaccine. Clones were read by immunoSEQ multiplex PCR, and TCRdb kept only the in-frame ones, dropping some. The sample consists of under 150,000 clones, about 93% of them appearing once. The sample in question was peripheral blood, obtained on day 0 of AZD1222 vaccination. The source is an adult in good health.

V usage is TRBV7-2 and J usage is TRBJ2-7; 9 positions match TRBD2. Germline V gives CDR1 SGHTA, CDR2 FQGNSA. This CDR3 is 16 amino acids long. The J segment lost 0 bases and the V segment lost 1 base, leaving 4 bases of the junction unmatched. CDR3: CASSLDAGGSSYEQYF. The CDR3 DNA reads TGTGCCAGCAGCTTAGACGCGGGGGGGAGCTCCTACGAGCAGTACTTC. The complete variable domain, with remaining parts taken from reference TRBV7-2 and TRBJ2-7, reads GAGVSQSPSNKVTEKGKDVELRCDPISGHTALYWYRQSLGQGLEFLIYFQGNSAPDKSGLPSDRFSAERTGGSVSTLTIQRTQQEDSAVYLCASSLDAGGSSYEQYFGPGTRLTVT.

V gene TRBV7-2 combines with J gene TRBJ2-5, with 11 bases matching TRBD2. The germline V gene encodes CDR1 SGHTA and CDR2 FQGNSA. V lost 5 bases, J lost 5 bases, and 10 bases stayed unmatched. The CDR3 consists of 16 residues. As DNA, the CDR3 is TGTGCCAGCAGCCTTCAGCGTCTAGCGGGGGGCGAGACCCAGTACTTC. It specifies CASSLQRLAGGETQYF.

This rearrangement joins TRBV7-2 to TRBJ1-5; D uncertain. CDR3 length equals 12 residues. Germline V lookup: CDR1 SGHTA, CDR2 FQGNSA. The V end lost 2 bases, the J end lost 5 bases, and 4 bases lay between the germline ends. The CDR3 coding sequence is TGTGCCAGCAGCTTAATGGATCAGCCCCAGCATTTT. As protein: CASSLMDQPQHF.

The V gene is TRBV5-1, the J gene TRBJ2-1, with a weak D call TRBD2 (5 bases). Between the trimmed V and J ends, which lost 4 bases and 5 bases, there was a span of 13 bases. The CDR3 has 14 residues. Germline values: CDR1 SGHRS, CDR2 YFSETQ. Written as DNA, the CDR3 is TGCGCCAGCAGCCCTGCGGAGGAGGACAATGAGCAGTTCTTC. This codes for CASSPAEEDNEQFF. The variable domain in full, with the rest retrieved from reference TRBV5-1 and TRBJ2-1, is KAGVTQTPRYLIKTRGQQVTLSCSPISGHRSVSWYQQTPGQGLQFLFEYFSETQRNKGNFPGRFSGRQFSNSRSEMNVSTLELGDSALYLCASSPAEEDNEQFFGPGTRLTVL.

The chain's CDR3 is CASSQDWGSRQPQHF. Written as DNA, the CDR3 is TGCGCCAGCAGCCAAGATTGGGGTTCGCGACAGCCCCAGCATTTT. V is TRBV4-3 and J is TRBJ1-5; D remains ambiguous. The CDR3 extends over 15 amino acids. CDR1 is LGHNA and CDR2 is YSLEER in the germline V gene. With 0 bases removed from V and 7 bases from J, the gap between germline ends came to 13 bases.

Concerning this clone: The junction does not match germline at one end; this may be a read error. This rearrangement joins TRBV7-7 to TRBJ2-5; 7 bases match TRBD2. The germline V gene has CDR1 SSHAT and CDR2 FNYEAQ (reference sequence). This CDR3 has 15 residues. The CDR3 protein is CASSLGGEGQETQYF. In nucleotides, the CDR3 is TGTGCTAGCAGCCTAGGAGGGGAGGGGCAAGAGACCCAGTACTTC.

This chain joins TRBV11-2 and TRBJ2-7, with TRBD1 matching 8 bases. V shed 5 bases, J shed 5 bases, and the junction held 5 bases outside the gene matches. Germline values: CDR1 SGHAT, CDR2 FQNNGV. This CDR3 has 13 amino acids. The CDR3, as DNA: TGTGCCAGCAGCAGGGACAGGCCCCACGAGCAGTACTTC. It encodes CASSRDRPHEQYF.

V gene TRBV13 combines with J gene TRBJ2-7; D may be TRBD2 (6 bases). Germline V gene sequence: CDR1 PRHDT, CDR2 FYEKMQ (reference sequence). The CDR3 covers 16 residues. V was clipped by 3 bases and J by 2 bases, with 17 bases between them. The CDR3 region is CASSFGGGVLTYEQYF. CDR3 nucleotide sequence: TGTGCCAGCAGCTTCGGTGGAGGGGTCCTCACCTACGAGCAGTACTTC.

J is TRBJ2-2 and V is TRBV18, with a tentative D call TRBD1 (6 bases). Germline CDR1 is KGHSH and CDR2 is LQKENI. V was clipped by 6 bases and J by 2 bases, with 16 bases between them. The CDR3 runs 16 residues. CDR3 in amino acids: CASSPLDSTNTGELFF. The CDR3 region has the DNA TGTGCCAGCTCGCCCCTGGACAGCACAAACACCGGGGAGCTGTTTTTT.

This clone was recorded once. The gene calls are TRBV6-2 or TRBV6-3 and TRBJ2-1; TRBD2 matches at 12 bases. The CDR3 covers 16 residues. CDR1 and CDR2 (germline): MNHEY, SVGEGT. V trimming: 0 bases; J trimming: 8 bases; junction bases outside the gene matches: 5. The CDR3 region has the DNA TGTGCCAGCAGTTACTCGGCTAGCGGGGGGGCGTATGAGCAGTTCTTC. Its protein is CASSYSASGGAYEQFF.

V usage is TRBV5-6 and J usage is TRBJ1-1; D unclear. Trimming took 2 bases from V and 1 from J, leaving 15 bases between them. The CDR3 is 16 residues long. Germline lookup yields CDR1 SGHDT and CDR2 YYEEEE. CDR3 nucleotide sequence: TGTGCCAGCAGCTTTGTTATTACAAGGAAGAACACTGAAGCTTTCTTT. Protein: CASSFVITRKNTEAFF.

V usage is TRBV11-3 and J usage is TRBJ2-7; 7 nucleotides align to TRBD2. J lost 4 bases, V lost 0 bases, and 6 bases had no gene match. The CDR3 is 15 residues long. Germline values: CDR1 SGHNT, CDR2 YENEEA. CDR3 residues: CASSLEGGPEYEQYF. CDR3 nucleotide sequence: TGTGCCAGCAGCTTAGAGGGAGGGCCGGAATACGAGCAGTACTTC.

This clone was seen just once. The chain joins TRBV4-3 to TRBJ1-2; 7 nucleotides line up with TRBD1. Germline CDR1 and CDR2: LGHNA and YSLEER. This CDR3 contains 13 residues. V was pared by 5 bases and J by 8 bases, with 8 bases of the junction left unmatched. CDR3 protein: CASSEIRGRGYTF. In DNA, the CDR3 is TGCGCCAGCAGCGAAATAAGGGGGCGAGGCTACACCTTC.